The 12 T cell receptor beta chains below were found in one sample sequenced in a study of cytomegalovirus exposure and HLA in healthy donors. The primer mix had 60 Vbeta and 13 Jbeta primers. This table comes from immunoSEQ multiplex PCR, and its TCRdb copy is limited to in-frame clones, with some not included. The table records about 160,000 clones, about 65% of them present only once. The sequenced sample was PBMCs. The receptor source for this set is a woman aged 25 to 39 in good health and CMV-seronegative.

This clone was counted once. V gene TRBV7-3 combines with J gene TRBJ2-2; 12 bases map to TRBD2. Trimming removed 5 bases from V and 4 bases from J; junction bases left unmatched: 14. This CDR3 spans 19 amino acids. Germline loops: CDR1 SGHTA, CDR2 FQGTGA. The CDR3: CASSLSPLPSGRGTGELFF. The CDR3 DNA is TGTGCCAGCAGCCTAAGCCCGCTCCCTAGCGGGAGGGGCACCGGGGAGCTGTTTTTT.

This sequence joins TRBV6-5 and TRBJ1-2; D uncertain. The CDR3 consists of 15 residues. The V end was cut by 0 bases, the J end by 8 bases, with 16 bases between. Germline values: CDR1 MNHEY, CDR2 SVGAGI. The CDR3: CASSYSKLGWEGYTF. In nucleotides, the CDR3 is TGTGCCAGCAGTTACTCGAAGCTGGGCTGGGAGGGCTACACCTTC.

This clone was observed a handful of times. This sequence joins TRBV6-5 and TRBJ2-7; TRBD1 matches 8 bases. The ends lost 6 bases at V and 1 base at J; junction bases unmatched: 8. The CDR3 consists of 15 residues. In germline, CDR1 is MNHEY, CDR2 SVGAGI. The CDR3 is CASRHGTGESYEQYF. The CDR3 coding sequence is TGTGCCAGCAGGCACGGGACAGGAGAATCCTACGAGCAGTACTTC.

The V call is TRBV29-1, the J call TRBJ1-2; TRBD1 aligns across 7 bases. This CDR3 spans 14 amino acids. Trimming cost V 4 bases and J 8 bases; bases outside gene matches: 13. Germline CDR1 reads SQVTM; CDR2 reads ANQGSEA. This CDR3 is CSVATGVARGGYTF. The CDR3 region has the DNA TGCAGCGTTGCTACAGGGGTGGCCAGAGGGGGCTACACCTTC.

On this clone: Relative to the germline gene, one junction end is altered; a read error may explain this. In DNA, the CDR3 is TGTTCCAGCAGCTTAGAACCGGTGGAGACCCAGTACTTC. It is translated as CSSSLEPVETQYF. The gene calls are TRBV7-9 and TRBJ2-5; D gene unclear. CDR1 and CDR2 from the germline V gene are SEHNR and FQNEAQ (reference sequence). The CDR3 consists of 13 residues.

The chain has TRBV7-9 and TRBJ1-1; TRBD1 matches at 10 bases. The CDR3 is 12 residues long. J lost 11 bases, V lost 3 bases, and 3 bases had no gene match. CDR1 is SEHNR and CDR2 is FQNEAQ in the germline V gene (reference sequence). CDR3 coding DNA: TGTGCCAGCAGCTTGGGGACAGGGGAGGCTTTCTTT. Protein product: CASSLGTGEAFF.

This clone was detected once. The rearrangement joins TRBV4-3 to TRBJ2-3; 9 nucleotides match TRBD2. From germline, CDR1 is LGHNA and CDR2 YSLEER. Losses at the gene ends were 3 bases for V and 2 bases for J; bases not matched to a gene: 3. The CDR3 extends over 15 amino acids. CDR3 DNA sequence: TGCGCCAGCAGCCATCTAGCGGGAATCACAGATACGCAGTATTTT. Its protein product is CASSHLAGITDTQYF.

The chain couples TRBV5-4 to TRBJ2-3, with D possibly being TRBD2 (6 bases). Trimming shortened V by 3 bases and J by 4 bases, and 18 bases separated the two germline ends. Germline-derived CDR1 and CDR2 are SGHNT and YYREEE (reference sequence). This CDR3 is 16 amino acids long. The CDR3 here is CASSSAGMSRADTQYF. The CDR3 DNA sequence: TGTGCCAGCAGCTCCGCGGGGATGTCCCGCGCAGATACGCAGTATTTT. Full variable domain (outside the CDR3, taken from reference TRBV5-4 and TRBJ2-3): ETGVTQSPTHLIKTRGQQVTLRCSSQSGHNTVSWYQQALGQGPQFIFQYYREEENGRGNFPPRFSGLQFPNYSSELNVNALELDDSALYLCASSSAGMSRADTQYFGPGTRLTVL.

This chain uses TRBV5-1 with TRBJ2-3; no firm D call. The CDR3 consists of 14 residues. CDR1 is SGHRS and CDR2 is YFSETQ in the germline V gene. With 0 bases removed from V and 3 bases from J, the gap between germline ends came to 8 bases. The DNA for the CDR3 is TGCGCCAGCAGCTTGGCGGGTCTTACAGATACGCAGTATTTT. Encoded protein: CASSLAGLTDTQYF.

The V and J genes are TRBV30 and TRBJ2-3, with D hard to call. CDR3 length: 13 residues. With 5 bases removed from V and 1 base from J, the gap between germline ends came to 10 bases. Germline values: CDR1 GTSNPN, CDR2 SVGIG (reference sequence). The CDR3 loop is CAWAPSGTDTQYF. The CDR3 coding sequence is TGTGCCTGGGCCCCCAGCGGCACAGATACGCAGTATTTT.

This sequence joins TRBV5-1 and TRBJ2-4; 7 positions agree with TRBD1. The germline V gene has CDR1 SGHRS and CDR2 YFSETQ. This CDR3 region has 16 residues. The V and J ends lost 0 bases and 6 bases, in that order; junction bases with no gene match: 9. The CDR3 nucleotides are TGCGCCAGCAGCTTGGATTCTGCGACAGGGCGAAACATTCAGTACTTC. Amino acids: CASSLDSATGRNIQYF.

This chain links TRBV4-2 with TRBJ1-5, with 7 positions matching TRBD1. The trim removed 3 bases at V and 4 bases at J, leaving 6 bases unmatched. In germline, CDR1 is LGHNA, CDR2 YNFKEQ. CDR3 length: 15 amino acids. Here the CDR3 DNA reads TGTGCCAGCAGCCATGACCGGGACAGAAATCAGCCCCAGCATTTT. Translating it yields CASSHDRDRNQPQHF.